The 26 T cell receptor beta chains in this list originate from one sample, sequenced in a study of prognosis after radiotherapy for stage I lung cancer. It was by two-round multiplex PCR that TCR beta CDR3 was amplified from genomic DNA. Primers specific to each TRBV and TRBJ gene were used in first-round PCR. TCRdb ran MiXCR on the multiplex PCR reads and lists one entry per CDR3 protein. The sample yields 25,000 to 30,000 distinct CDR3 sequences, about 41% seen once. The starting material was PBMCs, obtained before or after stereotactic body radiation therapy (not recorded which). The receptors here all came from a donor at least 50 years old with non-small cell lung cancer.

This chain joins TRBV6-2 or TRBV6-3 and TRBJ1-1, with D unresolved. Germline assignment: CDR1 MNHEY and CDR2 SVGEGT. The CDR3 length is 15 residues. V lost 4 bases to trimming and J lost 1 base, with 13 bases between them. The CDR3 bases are TGTGCCAGCAGTTGGGCCCAGGCAAAGAACACTGAAGCTTTCTTT. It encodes CASSWAQAKNTEAFF.

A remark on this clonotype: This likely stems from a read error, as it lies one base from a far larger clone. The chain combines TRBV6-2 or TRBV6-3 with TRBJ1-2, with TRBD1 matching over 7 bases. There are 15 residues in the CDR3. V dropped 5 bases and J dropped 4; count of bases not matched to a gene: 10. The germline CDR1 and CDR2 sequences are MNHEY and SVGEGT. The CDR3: CASSESPWDSYGYTF. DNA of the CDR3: TGTGCCAGCAGTGAATCGCCTTGGGACAGCTATGGCTACACCTTC.

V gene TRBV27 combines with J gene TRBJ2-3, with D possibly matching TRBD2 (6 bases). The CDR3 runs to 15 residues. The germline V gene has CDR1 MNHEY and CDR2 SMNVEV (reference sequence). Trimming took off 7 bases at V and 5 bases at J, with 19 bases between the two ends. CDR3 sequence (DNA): TGTGCCAGCATCCCAGTATCGGGAGCATTAGATACGCAGTATTTT. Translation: CASIPVSGALDTQYF.

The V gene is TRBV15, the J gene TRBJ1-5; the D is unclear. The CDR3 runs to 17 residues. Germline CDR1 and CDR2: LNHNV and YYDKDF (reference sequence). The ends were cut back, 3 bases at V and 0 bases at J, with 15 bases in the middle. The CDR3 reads CATSRTGSPNSNQPQHF. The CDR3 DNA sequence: TGTGCCACCAGCAGGACCGGGTCGCCGAATAGCAATCAGCCCCAGCATTTT.

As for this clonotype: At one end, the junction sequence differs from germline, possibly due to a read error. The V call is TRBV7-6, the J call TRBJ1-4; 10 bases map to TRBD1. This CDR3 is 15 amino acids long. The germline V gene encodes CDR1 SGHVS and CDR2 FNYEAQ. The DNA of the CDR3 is TGTGCCAGCAGCCCGGGACAGGGGACATATGAAAAGCTGTTTTTT. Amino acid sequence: CASSPGQGTYEKLFF.

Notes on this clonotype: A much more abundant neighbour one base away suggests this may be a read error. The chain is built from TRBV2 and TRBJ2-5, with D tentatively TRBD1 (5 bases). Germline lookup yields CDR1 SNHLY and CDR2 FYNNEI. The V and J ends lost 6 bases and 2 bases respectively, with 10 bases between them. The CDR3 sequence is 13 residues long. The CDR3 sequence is CASRQVAQETQYF. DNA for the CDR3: TGTGCCAGCAGACAGGTAGCTCAAGAGACCCAGTACTTC.

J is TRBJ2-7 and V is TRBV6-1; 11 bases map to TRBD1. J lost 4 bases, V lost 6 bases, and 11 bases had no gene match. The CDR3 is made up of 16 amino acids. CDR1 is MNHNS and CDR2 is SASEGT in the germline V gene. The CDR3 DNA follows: TGTGCCAGCAGCAAAGCCGGGACAGGGGGTACTTACGAGCAGTACTTC. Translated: CASSKAGTGGTYEQYF.

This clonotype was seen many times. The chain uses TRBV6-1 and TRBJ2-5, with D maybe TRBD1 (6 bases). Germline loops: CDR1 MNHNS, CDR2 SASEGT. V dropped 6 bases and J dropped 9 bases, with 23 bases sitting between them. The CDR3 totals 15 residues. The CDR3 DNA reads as TGTGCCAGCAGGATAACCAGTATCGTTGAGGGGGCCCAGTACTTC. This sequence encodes CASRITSIVEGAQYF.

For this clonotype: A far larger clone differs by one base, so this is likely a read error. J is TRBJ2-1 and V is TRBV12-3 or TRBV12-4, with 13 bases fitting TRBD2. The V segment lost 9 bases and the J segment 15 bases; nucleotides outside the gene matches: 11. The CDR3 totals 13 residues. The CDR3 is CASSTGTSGISFF. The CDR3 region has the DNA TGTGCCAGTAGCACCGGGACTAGCGGGATCTCGTTCTTC.

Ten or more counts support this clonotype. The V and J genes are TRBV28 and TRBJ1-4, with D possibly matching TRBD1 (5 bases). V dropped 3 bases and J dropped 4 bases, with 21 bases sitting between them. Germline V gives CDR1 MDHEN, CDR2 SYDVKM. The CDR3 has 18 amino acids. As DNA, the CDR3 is TGTGCCAGCAGTTTGAAATTTAAGGGGCGGAAGGATAATGAAAAACTGTTTTTT. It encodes CASSLKFKGRKDNEKLFF.

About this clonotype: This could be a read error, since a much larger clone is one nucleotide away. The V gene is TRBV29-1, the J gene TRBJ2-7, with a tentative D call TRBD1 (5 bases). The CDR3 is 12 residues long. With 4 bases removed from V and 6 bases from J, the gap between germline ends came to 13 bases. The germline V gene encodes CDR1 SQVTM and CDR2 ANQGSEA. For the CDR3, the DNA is TGCAGCGTTGTCCACCAGGGATTCGAGCAGTACTTC. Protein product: CSVVHQGFEQYF.

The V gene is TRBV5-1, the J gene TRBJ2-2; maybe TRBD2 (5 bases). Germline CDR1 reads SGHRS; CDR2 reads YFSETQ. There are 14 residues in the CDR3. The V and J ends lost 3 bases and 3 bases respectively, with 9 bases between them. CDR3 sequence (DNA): TGCGCCAGCAGCTACGACGGGGACACCGGGGAGCTGTTTTTT. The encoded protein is CASSYDGDTGELFF. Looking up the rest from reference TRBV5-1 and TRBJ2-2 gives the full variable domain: KAGVTQTPRYLIKTRGQQVTLSCSPISGHRSVSWYQQTPGQGLQFLFEYFSETQRNKGNFPGRFSGRQFSNSRSEMNVSTLELGDSALYLCASSYDGDTGELFFGEGSRLTVL.

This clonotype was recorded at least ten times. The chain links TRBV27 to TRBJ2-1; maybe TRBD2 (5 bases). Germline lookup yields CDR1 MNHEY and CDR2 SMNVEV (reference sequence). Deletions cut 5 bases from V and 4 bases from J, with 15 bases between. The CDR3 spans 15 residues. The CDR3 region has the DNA TGTGCCAGCAGTCCAGAATGGACGGGGTACAATGAGCAGTTCTTC. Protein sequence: CASSPEWTGYNEQFF.

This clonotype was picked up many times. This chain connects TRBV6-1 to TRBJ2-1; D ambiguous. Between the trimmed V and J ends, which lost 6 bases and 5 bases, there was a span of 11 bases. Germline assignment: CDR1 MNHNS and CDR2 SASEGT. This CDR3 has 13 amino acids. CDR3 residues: CASRDWQDNEQFF. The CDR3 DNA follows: TGTGCCAGCAGAGACTGGCAGGACAATGAGCAGTTCTTC.

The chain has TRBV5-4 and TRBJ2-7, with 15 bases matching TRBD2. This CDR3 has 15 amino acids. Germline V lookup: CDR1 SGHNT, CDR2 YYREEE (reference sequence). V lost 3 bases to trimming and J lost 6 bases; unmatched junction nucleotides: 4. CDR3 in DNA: TGTGCCAGCAGCTGGCCGGGACTAGCGGGGGGCGAGCAGTACTTC. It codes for CASSWPGLAGGEQYF.

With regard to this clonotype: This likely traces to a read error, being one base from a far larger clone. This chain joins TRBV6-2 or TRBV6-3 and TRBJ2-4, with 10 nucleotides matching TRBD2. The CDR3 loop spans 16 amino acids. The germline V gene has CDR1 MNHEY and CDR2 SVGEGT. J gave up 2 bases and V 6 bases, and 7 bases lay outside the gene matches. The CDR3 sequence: CASSQTSGVPKNIQYF. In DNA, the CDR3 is TGTGCCAGCAGCCAAACTAGCGGGGTACCCAAAAACATTCAGTACTTC.

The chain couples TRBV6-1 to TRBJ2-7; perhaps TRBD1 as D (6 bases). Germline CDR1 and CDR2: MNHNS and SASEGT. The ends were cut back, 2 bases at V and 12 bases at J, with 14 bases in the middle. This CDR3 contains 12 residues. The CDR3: CASSENLRQVYF. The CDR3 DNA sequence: TGTGCCAGCAGTGAAAATTTGAGACAGGTGTACTTC.

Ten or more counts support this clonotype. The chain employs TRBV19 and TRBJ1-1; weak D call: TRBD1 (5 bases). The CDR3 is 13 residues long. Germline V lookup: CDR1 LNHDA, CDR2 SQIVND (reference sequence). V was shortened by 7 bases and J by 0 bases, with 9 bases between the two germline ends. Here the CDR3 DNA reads TGTGCCAGTACCTGGGGGGTGAACACTGAAGCTTTCTTT. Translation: CASTWGVNTEAFF. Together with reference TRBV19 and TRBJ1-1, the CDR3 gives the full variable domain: DGGITQSPKYLFRKEGQNVTLSCEQNLNHDAMYWYRQDPGQGLRLIYYSQIVNDFQKGDIAEGYSVSREKKESFPLTVTSAQKNPTAFYLCASTWGVNTEAFFGQGTRLTVV.

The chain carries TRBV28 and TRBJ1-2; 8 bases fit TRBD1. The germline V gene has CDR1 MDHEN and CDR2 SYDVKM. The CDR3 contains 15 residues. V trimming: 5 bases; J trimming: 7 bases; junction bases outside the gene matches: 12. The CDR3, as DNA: TGTGCCAGCAGTAACGGGGACAGGCACATGGGTGGCTACACCTTC. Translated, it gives CASSNGDRHMGGYTF.

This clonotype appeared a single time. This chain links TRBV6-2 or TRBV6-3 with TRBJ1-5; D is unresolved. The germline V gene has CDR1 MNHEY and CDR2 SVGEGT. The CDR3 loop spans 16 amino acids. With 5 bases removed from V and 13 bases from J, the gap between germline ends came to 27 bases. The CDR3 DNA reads TGTGCCAGCAGTGAGTTTCCGAGTTATAGCAATCATCCTCAGCATTTT. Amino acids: CASSEFPSYSNHPQHF.

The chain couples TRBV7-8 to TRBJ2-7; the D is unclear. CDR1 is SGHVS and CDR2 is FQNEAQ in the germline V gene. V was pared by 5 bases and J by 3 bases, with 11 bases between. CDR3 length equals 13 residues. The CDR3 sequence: CASSPYLGYEQYF. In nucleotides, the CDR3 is TGTGCCAGCAGCCCATACCTGGGCTACGAGCAGTACTTC.

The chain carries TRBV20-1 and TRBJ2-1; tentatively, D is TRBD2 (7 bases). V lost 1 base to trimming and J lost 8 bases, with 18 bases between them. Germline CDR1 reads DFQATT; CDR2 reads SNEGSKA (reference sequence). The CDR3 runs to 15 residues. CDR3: CSARVVEWEGDEQFF. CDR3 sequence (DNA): TGCAGTGCTAGAGTGGTGGAATGGGAGGGGGATGAGCAGTTCTTC.

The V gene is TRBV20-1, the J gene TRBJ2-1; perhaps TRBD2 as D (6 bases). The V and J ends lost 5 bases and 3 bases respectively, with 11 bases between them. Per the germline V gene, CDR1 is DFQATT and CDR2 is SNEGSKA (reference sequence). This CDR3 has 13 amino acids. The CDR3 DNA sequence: TGCAGTGCTGCGGAGGGTGGCTACAATGAGCAGTTCTTC. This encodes CSAAEGGYNEQFF.

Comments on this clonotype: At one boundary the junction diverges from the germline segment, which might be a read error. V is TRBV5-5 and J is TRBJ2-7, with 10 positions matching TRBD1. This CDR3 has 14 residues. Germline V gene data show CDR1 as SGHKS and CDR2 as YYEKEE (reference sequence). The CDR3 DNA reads TGTTCCAGCGGCTTGTTAGGGACAGGGGCCCAGCAGTACTTC. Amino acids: CSSGLLGTGAQQYF.

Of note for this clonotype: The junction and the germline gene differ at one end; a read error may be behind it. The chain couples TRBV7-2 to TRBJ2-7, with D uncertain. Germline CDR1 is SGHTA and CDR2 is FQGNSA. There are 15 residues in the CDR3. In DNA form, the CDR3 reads TGTGCCAGCAGCCCGGACCGTGGCAGGAATTACGAGCATTACTTC. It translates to CASSPDRGRNYEHYF. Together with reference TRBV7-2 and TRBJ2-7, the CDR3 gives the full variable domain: GAGVSQSPSNKVTEKGKDVELRCDPISGHTALYWYRQSLGQGLEFLIYFQGNSAPDKSGLPSDRFSAERTGGSVSTLTIQRTQQEDSAVYLCASSPDRGRNYEHYFGPGTRLTVT.

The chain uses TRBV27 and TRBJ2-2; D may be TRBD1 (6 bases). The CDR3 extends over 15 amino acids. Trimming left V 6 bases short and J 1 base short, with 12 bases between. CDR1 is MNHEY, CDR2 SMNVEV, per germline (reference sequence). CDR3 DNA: TGTGCCAGCAGGTCAGGGGTTAAGAACACCGGGGAGCTGTTTTTT. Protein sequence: CASRSGVKNTGELFF.